What follows describes a single T cell receptor (beta chain). V lost 2 bases and J lost 6; bases outside the gene matches: 2. CDR1 and CDR2 from the germline V gene are SEHNR and FQNEAQ (reference sequence). The CDR3 sequence is 14 residues long. During the collection period, no donor immune events like infections were recorded. This sample is drawn from a study of identifying expanded T cells in peripheral blood. Some clones are missing from TCRdb's copy, which holds only in-frame ones; the method was immunoSEQ multiplex PCR. The sample lists tens of thousands of clones, 88% occurring once. Sequencing was done on a sample of blood. This TCR was sampled from a person aged 18 to 75 in good health. The V and J genes are TRBV7-9 and TRBJ2-1, with 9 positions matching TRBD2. CDR3 region: CASSLTSGRNEQFF. The CDR3 DNA reads as TGTGCCAGCAGCTTAACTAGCGGGCGCAATGAGCAGTTCTTC.